These T cell receptor beta chains were read from a single sample in a study of blood T cells in healthy people across ages. TCRdb re-called the 5' RACE reads with MiXCR, one entry per CDR3 protein. The profile shows about a million distinct CDR3 sequences, around 46% of them singletons. Sequencing used blood. These receptors all stem from a man aged 30 to 45 in good health. Each CDR3 is given with its conserved first and last residue. A D gene is named only where the DNA matches it firmly. Size values are once, few and many counts, or a class for expanded clones, and some rows have none.

J	D	size	V	DNA	CDR3
TRBJ2-3	NA	NA	TRBV2	TGTGCCGGAACCCTGGGGAATACGCAGTATTTT	CAGTLGNTQYF
TRBJ2-7	NA	NA	TRBV4-3	TGCGCCAGCAGCCAAGATTCAGTTCCCTACAATGAGCAGTACTTC	CASSQDSVPYNEQYF
TRBJ2-7	TRBD2	NA	TRBV12-3/TRBV12-4	TGTGCCAGCAGTTCCCTCCTGACTAGCGGGAGCTCCTACGAGCAGTACTTC	CASSSLLTSGSSYEQYF
TRBJ1-1	NA	few	TRBV12-3/TRBV12-4	TGTGCCAACAGCCTCGGACCGATGAACACTGAAGCTTTCTTT	CANSLGPMNTEAFF
TRBJ1-1	NA	NA	TRBV10-2	TGCGCCAGCGGGAGAGGAGAAGCTTTCTTT	CASGRGEAFF
TRBJ1-2	TRBD1	NA	TRBV9	TGTGCCAGCAGCGCGCCGGGACAGGGAGGGACTAACTATGGCTACACCTTC	CASSAPGQGGTNYGYTF
TRBJ2-1	NA	many	TRBV5-6	TGTGCCAGCAGCTTGGACCGGGGGGCTACATACAATGAGCAGTTCTTC	CASSLDRGATYNEQFF
TRBJ1-1	NA	NA	TRBV7-9	TGTGCCAGCAGCATAAACAGGGTCACGGGCGACACTGAAGCTTTCTTT	CASSINRVTGDTEAFF
TRBJ2-7	NA	NA	TRBV28	TGTGCCAGCATGCCCGGACAGTTCTACGAGCAGTACTTC	CASMPGQFYEQYF
TRBJ2-1	TRBD2	NA	TRBV4-1	TGCGCCAGCAGCCAAGTCTTAGCGGGGGGGAACAATGAGCAGTTCTTC	CASSQVLAGGNNEQFF
TRBJ1-2	TRBD1	few	TRBV6-2/TRBV6-3	TGTGCCAGCAGTTACCGGGACAGGTTTGATGGCTACACCTTC	CASSYRDRFDGYTF
TRBJ2-7	NA	NA	TRBV27	TGTGCCGCCGGGCAACTCTCCAACGAGCAGTACTTC	CAAGQLSNEQYF
TRBJ2-7	NA	NA	TRBV5-5	TGTGCCAGCAGCGGAGGTAACAGGGCCAGCTCCTACAATGAGCAGTACTTC	CASSGGNRASSYNEQYF
TRBJ1-6	NA	NA	TRBV5-6	TGTGCCAGCAGCTTGAGGGTATATAATTCACCCCTCCACTTT	CASSLRVYNSPLHF
TRBJ1-4	NA	many	TRBV28	TGTGCCAGCAGTTCCCCGGGAGTGGGGGCCGACATCCGAAAACTGTTTTTT	CASSSPGVGADIRKLFF
TRBJ2-5	TRBD2	NA	TRBV12-3/TRBV12-4	TGTGCCAGCAGTGATCGACTAGCGGAGCAGTACTTC	CASSDRLAEQYF
TRBJ1-2	NA	NA	TRBV5-6	TGTGCCAGCAGCCCCCCGTGGGCCCAGGGCTATGGCTACACCTTC	CASSPPWAQGYGYTF
TRBJ2-7	NA	once	TRBV15	TGTGCCACCAGCAGAGATCCGACTGCCTCCTACGAGCAGTACTTC	CATSRDPTASYEQYF
TRBJ2-4	NA	NA	TRBV20-1	TGCAGTGCTAGAGACAGCAGCAGTCCCGTGTCCAAAAACAGTCAGTACTTC	CSARDSSSPVSKNSQYF
TRBJ1-2	NA	NA	TRBV12-3/TRBV12-4	TGTGCCAGCAGTTTAGCTGTCCAAGGGCCGGGCACCTTC	CASSLAVQGPGTF
TRBJ2-7	NA	NA	TRBV27	TGTGCCAGTGCTCCTACAGGGTTAAGCGAGCAGTACTTC	CASAPTGLSEQYF
TRBJ2-1	NA	NA	TRBV7-3	TGTGCCAGCAGCTTAAGGCCTAGAGGGGGCAATGAGCAGTTCTTC	CASSLRPRGGNEQFF
TRBJ2-7	TRBD1	NA	TRBV28	TGTGCCAGCAACCCGGGACAGGGGGCGCGAGAGCAGTACTTC	CASNPGQGAREQYF
TRBJ2-1	TRBD2	few	TRBV24-1	TGTGCCACCAGTGACCCTAGCGGGAGCTACAATGAGCAGTTCTTC	CATSDPSGSYNEQFF